This entry lists 8 T cell receptor beta chains sequenced from one sample in a study of T cell changes during pregnancy in multiple sclerosis. Using immunoSEQ multiplex PCR, the repertoire was profiled, and TCRdb retains in-frame clones only, with some absent. The data contain about 57,000 clones, under 95% of them seen just once; the ten biggest clones take up roughly 0.2%. The sample was CD4+ T cells from peripheral blood mononuclear cells, taken in the second trimester of pregnancy. Source of these receptors: a female donor with multiple sclerosis, enrolled in a pregnancy study.

This chain uses TRBV30 with TRBJ1-5; 8 bases are shared with TRBD1. The CDR3 loop spans 16 amino acids. Germline lookup yields CDR1 GTSNPN and CDR2 SVGIG (reference sequence). The trim removed 0 bases at V and 7 bases at J, leaving 11 bases unmatched. In DNA form, the CDR3 reads TGTGCCTGGAGTGTTGCTACAGGGGGTAAGGGGCAGCCCCAGCATTTT. Encoded protein: CAWSVATGGKGQPQHF.

The rearrangement uses TRBV5-1 and TRBJ2-3; the D gene is possibly TRBD1 (6 bases). The CDR3 extends over 14 amino acids. Germline lookup yields CDR1 SGHRS and CDR2 YFSETQ. Trimming shortened V by 6 bases and J by 2 bases, and 13 bases separated the two germline ends. The CDR3 reads CASKSGQNTDTQYF. As DNA, the CDR3 is TGCGCCAGCAAATCAGGACAGAACACAGATACGCAGTATTTT.

The chain joins TRBV6-1 to TRBJ2-1, with 12 bases lining up with TRBD2. Per germline, CDR1 MNHNS and CDR2 SASEGT. The ends lost 2 bases at V and 5 bases at J; junction bases unmatched: 4. The CDR3 spans 16 residues. The CDR3 here is CASSETLAGGHNEQFF. For the CDR3, the DNA is TGTGCCAGCAGTGAAACCCTAGCGGGGGGGCACAATGAGCAGTTCTTC.

As regards this clone: A junction boundary mismatches the germline segment, possibly from a read error. This sequence joins TRBV6-1 and TRBJ2-1; D possibly corresponds to TRBD2 (7 bases). Germline loops: CDR1 MNHNS, CDR2 SASEGT. CDR3 length: 17 amino acids. CDR3 in DNA: TGTGCCAGCACTGAAATATTTGGGGGGGGGCGTTACAATGAGCAGTTCTTC. Translation gives CASTEIFGGGRYNEQFF.

The rearrangement links TRBV28 to TRBJ2-1; tentative D call: TRBD1 (6 bases). V lost 6 bases to trimming and J lost 8 bases, with 11 bases between them. CDR3 length equals 12 residues. Germline lookup yields CDR1 MDHEN and CDR2 SYDVKM. CDR3 protein: CASRRTVYEQFF. CDR3 nucleotide sequence: TGTGCCAGCAGACGGACAGTCTATGAGCAGTTCTTC.

The chain has TRBV9 and TRBJ2-1; tentatively, D is TRBD2 (5 bases). CDR1 SGDLS and CDR2 YYNGEE come from the germline V gene. CDR3 length equals 17 residues. V lost 2 bases to trimming and J lost 0 bases, with 15 bases between them. The CDR3 nucleotides are TGTGCCAGCAGCGTTGAAGACACGGGGAGCTCCTACAATGAGCAGTTCTTC. Amino acid sequence: CASSVEDTGSSYNEQFF.

The chain combines TRBV6-6 with TRBJ1-2, with 10 bases matching TRBD1. Germline assignment: CDR1 MNHNY and CDR2 SVGAGI (reference sequence). Trimming removed 5 bases from V and 4 bases from J; junction bases left unmatched: 7. The CDR3 contains 15 residues. In DNA, the CDR3 is TGTGCCAGCAGTCCCCCGGACAGGGGGTTCTATGGCTACACCTTC. Protein product: CASSPPDRGFYGYTF.

In this sample, this clone turned up once. CDR3 in amino acids: CAWSLTGGHYNSPLHF. In DNA form, the CDR3 reads TGTGCCTGGAGTCTGACGGGAGGCCATTATAATTCACCCCTCCACTTT. This chain joins TRBV30 and TRBJ1-6; no firm D call. Per germline, CDR1 GTSNPN and CDR2 SVGIG (reference sequence). With 2 bases removed from V and 4 bases from J, the gap between germline ends came to 15 bases. The CDR3 extends over 16 amino acids. Variable domain in full (rest from reference TRBV30 and TRBJ1-6): SQTIHQWPATLVQPVGSPLSLECTVEGTSNPNLYWYRQAAGRGLQLLFYSVGIGQISSEVPQNLSASRPQDRQFILSSKKLLLSDSGFYLCAWSLTGGHYNSPLHFGNGTRLTVT.